These T cell receptor beta chains were read from a single sample in a study of blood T cell repertoires in COVID-19. Method: immunoSEQ multiplex PCR; TCRdb's copy keeps in-frame clones and lacks some. The sample holds under 300,000 clones, 86% seen once. The sequencing sample was made of peripheral blood. The receptor set was obtained from a young man who had recovered from COVID-19. CDR3s include the opening cysteine and the closing phenylalanine or tryptophan. D genes are given only for firm matches. The size of a clone is reported for some rows only, either as once, few or many, or as a class for expanded clones.

TRBV15	TRBJ2-5	TRBD1	NA	TGTGCCACCAGCAGAGAGGACAGGAGGGAGACCCAGTACTTC	CATSREDRRETQYF
TRBV14	TRBJ2-3	NA	NA	TGTGCCAGCAGCCAAGCAGCACAGGGAAGGGCAGATACGCAGTATTTT	CASSQAAQGRADTQYF
TRBV20-1	TRBJ1-1	TRBD1	NA	TGCAGTGCTTCCTGGGACAGAGAAGCTTTCTTT	CSASWDREAFF
TRBV6-2/TRBV6-3	TRBJ1-5	NA	NA	TGTGCCAGCAGTTCCCTCAGACTAACAGGGTTGCGACAGCCCCAGCATTTT	CASSSLRLTGLRQPQHF
TRBV5-1	TRBJ1-2	NA	NA	TGCGCCAGCACCCTGAGCGGGAGTAACAGAAATAACTATGGCTACACCTTC	CASTLSGSNRNNYGYTF
TRBV5-1	TRBJ1-3	NA	NA	TGCGCCAGCCCCGGGAGATACTCTGGAAACACCATATATTTT	CASPGRYSGNTIYF
TRBV9	TRBJ1-4	NA	NA	TGTGCCAGCAGCGGCCGGGGGGCAACTAATGAAAAACTGTTTTTT	CASSGRGATNEKLFF
TRBV27	TRBJ2-7	TRBD1	NA	TGTGCCAGCGGGACAGGTGACGCCTACGAGCAGTACTTC	CASGTGDAYEQYF
TRBV6-6	TRBJ2-7	NA	NA	TGTGCCAGCCGTTGGCGGGACAGTTCCTACGAGCAGTACTTC	CASRWRDSSYEQYF
TRBV6-5	TRBJ2-1	NA	once	TGTGCCAGCAGGCTCACAGGCCTGAATGAGCAGTTCTTC	CASRLTGLNEQFF
TRBV10-3	TRBJ2-2	TRBD1	NA	TGTGCCATTACAGGGGGGATGAACACCGGGGAGCTGTTTTTT	CAITGGMNTGELFF
TRBV18	TRBJ2-1	NA	NA	TGTGCCAGCTCACCACGGACAGACCGAAATGAGCAGTTCTTC	CASSPRTDRNEQFF
TRBV7-2	TRBJ2-2	TRBD2	NA	TGTGCCAGCAGCTCGGGACTAGCTAACGGGGAGCTGTTTTTT	CASSSGLANGELFF
TRBV18	TRBJ1-2	TRBD1	few	TGTGCCAGCTCACCACCGCTCGGACAGGACCCTAACTATGGCTACACCTTC	CASSPPLGQDPNYGYTF
TRBV3-1/TRBV3-2	TRBJ2-1	TRBD2	NA	TGTGCCAGCAGCCAGATGACTAGCGGGGGGGAGCAGTTCTTC	CASSQMTSGGEQFF
TRBV5-1	TRBJ1-5	NA	NA	TGCGCCAGCAGCTTGGGCGGGAGAGGAGATCAGCCCCAGCATTTT	CASSLGGRGDQPQHF
TRBV30	TRBJ1-3	NA	few	TGTGCCTGGAGTACAGGGAGCTCTGGAAACACCATATATTTT	CAWSTGSSGNTIYF
TRBV19	TRBJ2-2	TRBD2	NA	TGTGCCAGTAGTATTCGGACGACTAGCGGGGATCCCACCGGGGAGCTGTTTTTT	CASSIRTTSGDPTGELFF
TRBV5-6	TRBJ1-1	NA	NA	TGTGCCAGCAGCCCTTTTACATCGAACACTGAAGCTTTCTTT	CASSPFTSNTEAFF
TRBV10-3	TRBJ2-1	TRBD2	NA	TGTGCCATCAGTGAGCCCTTTGGGACTAGTACCAATGAGCAGTTCTTC	CAISEPFGTSTNEQFF
TRBV5-1	TRBJ2-7	NA	NA	TGCGCCAGCAGCCCGGAGGTGTACGAGCAGTACTTC	CASSPEVYEQYF
TRBV4-2	TRBJ2-3	TRBD2	NA	TGTGCCAGCAGCCAAGATCAAGTAGCGGGGTCTACAGATACGCAGTATTTT	CASSQDQVAGSTDTQYF
TRBV29-1	TRBJ1-1	NA	NA	TGCAGCGCTTCGGGAGGGCTGAACACTGAAGCTTTCTTT	CSASGGLNTEAFF
TRBV19	TRBJ2-2	NA	NA	TGTGCCTCTAGAAAAGCCACCCGGGGCACCGGGGAGCTGTTTTTT	CASRKATRGTGELFF
TRBV6-5	TRBJ2-2	NA	NA	TGTGCCAGCAGTTACGGAGGGACTCACACCGGGGAGCTGTTTTTT	CASSYGGTHTGELFF
TRBV19	TRBJ2-2	NA	NA	TGTGCCAGTAGCCGCTCTCGCGGGGCTGGGGAGCTGTTTTTT	CASSRSRGAGELFF
TRBV27	TRBJ2-3	TRBD1	NA	TGTGCCAGCAGTCCCCGCTTGACAGGGGGGACAGATACGCAGTATTTT	CASSPRLTGGTDTQYF
TRBV7-8	TRBJ2-7	NA	NA	TGTGCCAGCAGCTCATTCCCCGGGGTTTACGAGCAGTACTTC	CASSSFPGVYEQYF
TRBV29-1	TRBJ1-4	NA	NA	TGCAGCGTTGTCGGAGGGCTGGCAACTAATGAAAAACTGTTTTTT	CSVVGGLATNEKLFF
TRBV11-2	TRBJ2-3	TRBD2	NA	TGTGCCAGCGGGACTAGTTTCGATACGCAGTATTTT	CASGTSFDTQYF
TRBV4-1	TRBJ2-7	NA	NA	TGCGCCAGCAGCCTCTTCCCGGCGGGACCACCTCCCTACGAGCAGTACTTC	CASSLFPAGPPPYEQYF
TRBV30	TRBJ2-2	NA	few	TGTGCCTGGAGTATAGCGCGCACCGGGGAGCTGTTTTTT	CAWSIARTGELFF
TRBV6-5	TRBJ1-2	NA	NA	TGTGCCAGCCGACTAGGCGGAAATTATGGCTACACCTTC	CASRLGGNYGYTF
TRBV7-9	TRBJ2-2	NA	NA	TGTGCCAGCAGCCCAATGGGGCTTGGCGGGGAGCTGTTTTTT	CASSPMGLGGELFF
TRBV7-9	TRBJ1-5	TRBD1	NA	TGTGCCAGCAGCTGGGACAGTGGGGTAACTCAGCCCCAGCATTTT	CASSWDSGVTQPQHF
TRBV29-1	TRBJ2-2	NA	NA	TGCAGCGTTGCAGCCCGCCGGGACTTAGGCGCCGGGGAGCTGTTTTTT	CSVAARRDLGAGELFF
TRBV6-5	TRBJ1-4	NA	NA	TGTGCCAGCAGTTACGCGACGGGGGAAAAACTGTTTTTT	CASSYATGEKLFF
TRBV14	TRBJ1-1	NA	NA	TGTGCCAGCAGCCAAGAGCCGGGGAACACTGAAGCTTTCTTT	CASSQEPGNTEAFF
TRBV7-9	TRBJ1-1	NA	NA	TGTGCCAGCAGCTCCCCGCACAGCCTCGGCGAAGCTTTCTTT	CASSSPHSLGEAFF
TRBV19	TRBJ1-2	TRBD1	NA	TGTGCCAGTAGTGCGGGGACAGGGGGCTACTATGGCTACACCTTC	CASSAGTGGYYGYTF
TRBV6-5	TRBJ2-7	TRBD2	NA	TGTGCCAGCAGTTCCTTGGCGGGGGGGCCTGAGCAGTACTTC	CASSSLAGGPEQYF
TRBV7-8	TRBJ1-1	NA	NA	TGTGCCAGCAGCCCTCTTAACACTGAAGCTTTCTTT	CASSPLNTEAFF
TRBV6-5	TRBJ2-1	TRBD1	NA	TGTGCCAGCAGAAGGGGGCAGAGCTCCTACAATGAGCAGTTCTTC	CASRRGQSSYNEQFF
TRBV27	TRBJ1-2	NA	NA	TGTGCCAGCAGTTCGGAATTAACAGGCCTCTATGGCTACACCTTC	CASSSELTGLYGYTF
TRBV5-1	TRBJ1-3	TRBD1	NA	TGCGCCAGCGGTGGGGGGACAGAGTCCTCTGGAAACACCATATATTTT	CASGGGTESSGNTIYF
TRBV7-8	TRBJ2-7	TRBD1	NA	TGTGCCAGCAGCTTAAATAGTGGGACAGGGGGCTCCTACGAGCAGTACTTC	CASSLNSGTGGSYEQYF
TRBV4-2	TRBJ1-2	TRBD1	NA	TGTGCCAGCAGCCGGGACAGCGATTATGGCTACACCTTC	CASSRDSDYGYTF
TRBV12-5	TRBJ2-7	TRBD1	NA	TGTGCTAGTGGCCGGACAGGAGTCTCCTACGAGCAGTACTTC	CASGRTGVSYEQYF
TRBV19	TRBJ2-3	NA	NA	TGTGCCAGTAGCAGGGGGGCGGGGGGCGCAGATACGCAGTATTTT	CASSRGAGGADTQYF
TRBV9	TRBJ2-7	TRBD1	NA	TGTGCCAGCAGCTCGGACAGGGACGAGCAGTACTTC	CASSSDRDEQYF
TRBV5-1	TRBJ2-3	TRBD1	NA	TGCGCCAGCAGCTTTCCAGGGGGCGCAGAGACGCAGTATTTT	CASSFPGGAETQYF
TRBV4-1	TRBJ1-1	NA	NA	TGCGCCAGCAGCCCGCCGGGCGGGGGGAAGAACACTGAAGCTTTCTTT	CASSPPGGGKNTEAFF
TRBV28	TRBJ1-1	NA	NA	TGTGCCAGCAGTCCCAAGGAGAAGGCTTTCTTT	CASSPKEKAFF
TRBV9	TRBJ2-7	NA	NA	TGTGCCAGCAGCGTACAGGCGGAGGACTACGAGCAGTACTTC	CASSVQAEDYEQYF
TRBV20-1	TRBJ2-3	NA	NA	TGCAGTGCTAGGGCCCCAGATACGCAGTATTTT	CSARAPDTQYF
TRBV5-4	TRBJ1-4	TRBD1	NA	TGTGCCAGCACGGGACAGGGTGAAAAACTGTTTTTT	CASTGQGEKLFF
TRBV19	TRBJ1-2	NA	NA	TGTGCCAGTAACCTAGGAGCTAACTATGGCTACACCTTC	CASNLGANYGYTF